This entry concerns a single T cell receptor (beta chain). The record originates from a study of blood T cell repertoires in COVID-19. For the study at large: From the United States, Italy and Spain came samples of acute and convalescent COVID-19. T cells, B-cell-depleted T cells, or PBMCs provided the cDNA or gDNA that served as material.

Here immunoSEQ multiplex PCR was the method, and the copy in TCRdb shows in-frame clones only, minus some. The sample lists roughly 150,000 clones, about 88% occurring once. In germline, CDR1 is KGHDR, CDR2 SFDVKD. The CDR3 consists of 16 residues. V trimming: 5 bases; J trimming: 5 bases; junction bases outside the gene matches: 12. The sequencing input was peripheral blood. This rearrangement joins TRBV24-1 to TRBJ1-2, with 8 bases aligning to TRBD1. This receptor was identified in a woman in her forties or fifties with COVID-19, enrolled during active disease. In DNA, the CDR3 is TGTGCCACCAGTGGCCAGGACAGGGAATCATTTTATGGCTACACCTTC. It yields the protein CATSGQDRESFYGYTF.